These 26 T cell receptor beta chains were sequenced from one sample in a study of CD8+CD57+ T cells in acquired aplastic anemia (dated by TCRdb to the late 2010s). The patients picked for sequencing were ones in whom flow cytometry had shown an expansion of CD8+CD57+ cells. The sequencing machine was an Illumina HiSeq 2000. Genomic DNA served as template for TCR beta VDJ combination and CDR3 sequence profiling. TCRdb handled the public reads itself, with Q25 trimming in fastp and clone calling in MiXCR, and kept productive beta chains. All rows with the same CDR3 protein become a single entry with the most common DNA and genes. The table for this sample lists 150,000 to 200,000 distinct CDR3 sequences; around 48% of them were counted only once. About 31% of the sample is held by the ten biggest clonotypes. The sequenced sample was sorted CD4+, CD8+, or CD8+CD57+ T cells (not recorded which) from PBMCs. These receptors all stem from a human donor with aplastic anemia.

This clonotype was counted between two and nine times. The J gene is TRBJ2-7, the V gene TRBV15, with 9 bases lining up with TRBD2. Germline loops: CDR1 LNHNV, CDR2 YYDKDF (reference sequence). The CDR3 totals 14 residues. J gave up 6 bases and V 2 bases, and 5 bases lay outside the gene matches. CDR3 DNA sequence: TGTGCCACCAGCAGACAAGGACTAGCGAGCGAGCAGTACTTC. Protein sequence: CATSRQGLASEQYF. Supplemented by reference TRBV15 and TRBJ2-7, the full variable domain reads DAMVIQNPRYQVTQFGKPVTLSCSQTLNHNVMYWYQQKSSQAPKLLFHYYDKDFNNEADTPDNFQSRRPNTSFCFLDIRSPGLGDTAMYLCATSRQGLASEQYFGPGTRLTVT.

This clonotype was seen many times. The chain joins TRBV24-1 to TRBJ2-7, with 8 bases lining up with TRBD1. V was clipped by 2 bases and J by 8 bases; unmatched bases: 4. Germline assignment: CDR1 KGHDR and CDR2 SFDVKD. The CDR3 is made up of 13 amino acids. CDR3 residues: CATSDYQGAQQYF. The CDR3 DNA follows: TGTGCCACCAGTGATTACCAGGGGGCCCAGCAGTACTTC.

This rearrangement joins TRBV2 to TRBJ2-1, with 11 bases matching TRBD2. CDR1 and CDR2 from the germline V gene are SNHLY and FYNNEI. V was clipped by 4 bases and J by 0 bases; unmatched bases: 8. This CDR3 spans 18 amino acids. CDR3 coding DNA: TGTGCCAGCAGTGGTGGGCTAGCGGGAGGCAACTCCTACAATGAGCAGTTCTTC. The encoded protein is CASSGGLAGGNSYNEQFF. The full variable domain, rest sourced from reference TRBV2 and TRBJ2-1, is EPEVTQTPSHQVTQMGQEVILRCVPISNHLYFYWYRQILGQKVEFLVSFYNNEISEKSEIFDDQFSVERPDGSNFTLKIRSTKLEDSAMYFCASSGGLAGGNSYNEQFFGPGTRLTVL.

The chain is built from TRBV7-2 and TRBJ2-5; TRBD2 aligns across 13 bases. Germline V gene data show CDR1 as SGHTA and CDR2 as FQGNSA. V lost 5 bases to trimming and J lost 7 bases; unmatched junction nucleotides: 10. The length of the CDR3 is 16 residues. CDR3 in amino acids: CASSASTSGGNATQYF. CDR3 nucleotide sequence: TGTGCCAGCAGCGCCTCGACTAGCGGGGGGAACGCGACCCAGTACTTC. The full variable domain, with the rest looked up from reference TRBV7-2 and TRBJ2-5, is GAGVSQSPSNKVTEKGKDVELRCDPISGHTALYWYRQSLGQGLEFLIYFQGNSAPDKSGLPSDRFSAERTGGSVSTLTIQRTQQEDSAVYLCASSASTSGGNATQYFGPGTRLLVL.

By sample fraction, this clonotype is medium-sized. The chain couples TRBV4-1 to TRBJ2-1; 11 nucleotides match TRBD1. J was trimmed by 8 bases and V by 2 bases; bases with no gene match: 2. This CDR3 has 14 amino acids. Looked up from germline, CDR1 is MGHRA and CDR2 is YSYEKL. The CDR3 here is CASSQRTGGHEQFF. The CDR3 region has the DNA TGCGCCAGCAGCCAAAGGACAGGGGGCCATGAGCAGTTCTTC.

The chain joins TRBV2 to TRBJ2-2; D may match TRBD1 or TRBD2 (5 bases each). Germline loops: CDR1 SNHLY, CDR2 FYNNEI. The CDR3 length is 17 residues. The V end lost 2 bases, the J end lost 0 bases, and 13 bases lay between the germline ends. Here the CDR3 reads CASSENIEGPNTGELFF. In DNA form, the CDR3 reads TGTGCCAGCAGTGAAAATATAGAGGGACCGAACACCGGGGAGCTGTTTTTT.

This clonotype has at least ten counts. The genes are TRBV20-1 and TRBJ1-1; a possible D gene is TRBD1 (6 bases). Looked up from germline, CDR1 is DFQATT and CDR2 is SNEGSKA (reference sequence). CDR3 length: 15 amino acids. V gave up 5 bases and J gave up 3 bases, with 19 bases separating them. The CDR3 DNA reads TGCAGTGCTCACGGGAGGGCGGGGGCTTACACTGAAGCTTTCTTT. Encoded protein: CSAHGRAGAYTEAFF.

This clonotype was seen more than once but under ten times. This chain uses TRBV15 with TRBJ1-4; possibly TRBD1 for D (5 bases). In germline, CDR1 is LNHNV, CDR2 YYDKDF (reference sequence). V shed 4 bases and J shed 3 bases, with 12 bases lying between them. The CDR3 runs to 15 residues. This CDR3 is CATSTADRANEKLFF. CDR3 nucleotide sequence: TGTGCCACCAGCACAGCCGACAGAGCTAATGAAAAACTGTTTTTT.

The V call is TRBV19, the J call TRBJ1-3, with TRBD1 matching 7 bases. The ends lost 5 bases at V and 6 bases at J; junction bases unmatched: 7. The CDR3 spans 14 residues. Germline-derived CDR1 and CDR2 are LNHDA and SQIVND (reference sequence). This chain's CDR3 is CASSRGQSPNTIYF. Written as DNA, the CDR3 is TGTGCCAGTAGTCGGGGACAGAGCCCAAACACCATATATTTT.

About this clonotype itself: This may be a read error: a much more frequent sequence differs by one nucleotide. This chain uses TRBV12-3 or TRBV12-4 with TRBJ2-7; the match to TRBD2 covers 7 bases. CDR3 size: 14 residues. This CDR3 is CASSSEGGYYERYF. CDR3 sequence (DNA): TGTGCCAGCAGTTCAGAGGGAGGGTACTACGAGCGGTACTTC.

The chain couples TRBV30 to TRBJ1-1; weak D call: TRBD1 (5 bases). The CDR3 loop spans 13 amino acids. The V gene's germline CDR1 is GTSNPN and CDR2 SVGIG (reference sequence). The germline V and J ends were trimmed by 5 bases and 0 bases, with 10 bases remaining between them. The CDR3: CAWGGIMNTEAFF. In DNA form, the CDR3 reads TGTGCCTGGGGGGGGATCATGAACACTGAAGCTTTCTTT. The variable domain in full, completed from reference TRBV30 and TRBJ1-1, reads SQTIHQWPATLVQPVGSPLSLECTVEGTSNPNLYWYRQAAGRGLQLLFYSVGIGQISSEVPQNLSASRPQDRQFILSSKKLLLSDSGFYLCAWGGIMNTEAFFGQGTRLTVV.

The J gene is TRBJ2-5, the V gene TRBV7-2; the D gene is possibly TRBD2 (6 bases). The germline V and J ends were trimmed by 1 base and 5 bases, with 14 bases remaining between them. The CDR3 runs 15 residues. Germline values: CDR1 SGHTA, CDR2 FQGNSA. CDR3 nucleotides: TGTGCCAGCAGCTTAGTGGCTAGCGAGGGGGAGACCCAGTACTTC. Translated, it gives CASSLVASEGETQYF.

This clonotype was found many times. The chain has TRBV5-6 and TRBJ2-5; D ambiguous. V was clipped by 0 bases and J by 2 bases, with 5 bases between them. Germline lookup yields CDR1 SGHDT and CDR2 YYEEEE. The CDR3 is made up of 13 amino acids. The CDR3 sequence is CASSLVSQETQYF. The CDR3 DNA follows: TGTGCCAGCAGCTTGGTTTCTCAAGAGACCCAGTACTTC. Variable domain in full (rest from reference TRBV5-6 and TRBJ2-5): DAGVTQSPTHLIKTRGQQVTLRCSPKSGHDTVSWYQQALGQGPQFIFQYYEEEERQRGNFPDRFSGHQFPNYSSELNVNALLLGDSALYLCASSLVSQETQYFGPGTRLLVL.

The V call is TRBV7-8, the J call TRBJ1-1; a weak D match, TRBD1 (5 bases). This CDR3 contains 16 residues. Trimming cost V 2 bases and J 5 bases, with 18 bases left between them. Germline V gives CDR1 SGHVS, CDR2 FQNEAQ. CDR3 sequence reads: CASSLSVVAGRTEAFF. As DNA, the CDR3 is TGTGCCAGCAGCTTAAGTGTAGTGGCAGGGCGGACTGAAGCTTTCTTT.

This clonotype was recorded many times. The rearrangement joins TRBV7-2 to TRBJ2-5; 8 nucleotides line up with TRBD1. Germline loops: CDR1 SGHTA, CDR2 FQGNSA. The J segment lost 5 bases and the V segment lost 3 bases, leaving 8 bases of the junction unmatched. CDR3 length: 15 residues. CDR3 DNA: TGTGCCAGCAGCTTGCGGACAGGGATGTTGGAGACCCAGTACTTC. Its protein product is CASSLRTGMLETQYF.

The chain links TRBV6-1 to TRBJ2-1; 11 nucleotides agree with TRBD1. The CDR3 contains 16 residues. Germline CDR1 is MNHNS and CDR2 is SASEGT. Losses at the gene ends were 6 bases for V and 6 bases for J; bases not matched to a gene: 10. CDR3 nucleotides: TGTGCCAGCAGCCCTCATCCCGGGACAGGGGGCAATGAGCAGTTCTTC. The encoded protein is CASSPHPGTGGNEQFF.

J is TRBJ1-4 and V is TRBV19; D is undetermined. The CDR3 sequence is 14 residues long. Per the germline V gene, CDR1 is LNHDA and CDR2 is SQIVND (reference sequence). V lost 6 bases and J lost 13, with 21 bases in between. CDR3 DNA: TGTGCCAGTAGCCCCACACACCGGGGTGCGGTACTGTTTTTT. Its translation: CASSPTHRGAVLFF.

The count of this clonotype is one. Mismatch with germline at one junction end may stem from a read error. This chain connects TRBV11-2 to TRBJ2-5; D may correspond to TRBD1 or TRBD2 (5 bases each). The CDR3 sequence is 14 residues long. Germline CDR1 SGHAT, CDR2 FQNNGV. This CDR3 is CASSLGGYQEIQYF. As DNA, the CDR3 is TGTGCCAGCAGCTTAGGGGGGTACCAAGAGATCCAGTACTTC.

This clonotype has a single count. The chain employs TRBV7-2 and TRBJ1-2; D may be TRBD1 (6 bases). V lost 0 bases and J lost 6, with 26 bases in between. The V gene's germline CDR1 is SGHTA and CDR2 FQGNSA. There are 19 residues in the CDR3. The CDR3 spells CASSLARWRGDIRADGYTF. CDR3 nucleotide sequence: TGTGCCAGCAGCTTAGCAAGGTGGAGGGGGGATATACGAGCGGATGGCTACACCTTC.

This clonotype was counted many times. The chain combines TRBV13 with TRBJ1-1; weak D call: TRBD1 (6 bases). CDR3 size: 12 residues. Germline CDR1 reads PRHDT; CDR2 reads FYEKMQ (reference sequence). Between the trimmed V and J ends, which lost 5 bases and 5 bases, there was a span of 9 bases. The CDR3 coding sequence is TGTGCCAGCAGCCGAGGACAGACTGAAGCTTTCTTT. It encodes CASSRGQTEAFF.

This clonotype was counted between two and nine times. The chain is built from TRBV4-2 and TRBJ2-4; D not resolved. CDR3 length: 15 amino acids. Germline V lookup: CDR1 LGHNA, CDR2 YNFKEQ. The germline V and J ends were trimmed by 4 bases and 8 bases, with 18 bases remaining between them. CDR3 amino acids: CASSPRKGDSDIQYF. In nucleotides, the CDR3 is TGTGCCAGCAGCCCTAGGAAGGGTGACTCGGACATTCAGTACTTC.

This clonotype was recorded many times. In DNA form, the CDR3 reads TGCGCCAGCACCTTATTAGCGGGAGGGGGCTACAATGAGCAGTTCTTC. It specifies CASTLLAGGGYNEQFF. The chain employs TRBV5-1 and TRBJ2-1, with 11 bases identical to TRBD2. This CDR3 has 16 residues. Germline CDR1 reads SGHRS; CDR2 reads YFSETQ. J was trimmed by 3 bases and V by 6 bases; bases with no gene match: 8.

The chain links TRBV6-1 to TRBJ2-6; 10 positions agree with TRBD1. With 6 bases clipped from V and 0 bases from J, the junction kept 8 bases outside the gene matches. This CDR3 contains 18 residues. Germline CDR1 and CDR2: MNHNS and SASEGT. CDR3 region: CASSAGTGVYSGANVLTF. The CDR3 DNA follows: TGTGCCAGCAGCGCCGGGACAGGGGTCTACTCTGGGGCCAACGTCCTGACTTTC.

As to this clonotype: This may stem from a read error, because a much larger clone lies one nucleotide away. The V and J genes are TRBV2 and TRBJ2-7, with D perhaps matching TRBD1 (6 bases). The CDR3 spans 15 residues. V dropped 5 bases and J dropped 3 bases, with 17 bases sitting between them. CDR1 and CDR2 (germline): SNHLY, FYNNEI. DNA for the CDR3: TGTGCCAGCAGTCCGCTTGGACAGTGTATCTACGAGCAGTACTTC. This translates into CASSPLGQCIYEQYF.

DNA for the CDR3: TGTGCCAGCAGCGTCGGGACCCCCCAAAACACCATATATTTT. It yields the protein CASSVGTPQNTIYF. The V and J genes are TRBV9 and TRBJ1-3; a weak D match, TRBD1 (5 bases). The CDR3 length is 14 residues. Trimming removed 2 bases from V and 6 bases from J, with 12 bases in between. Germline V gene sequence: CDR1 SGDLS, CDR2 YYNGEE.

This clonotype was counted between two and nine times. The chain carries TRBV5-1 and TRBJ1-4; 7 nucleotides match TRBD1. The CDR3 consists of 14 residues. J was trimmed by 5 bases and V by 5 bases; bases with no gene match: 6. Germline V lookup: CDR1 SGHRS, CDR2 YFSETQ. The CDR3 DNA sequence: TGCGCCAGCAGAATGGGACAGACCAATGAAAAACTGTTTTTT. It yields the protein CASRMGQTNEKLFF.